Below are 14 T cell receptor beta chains sequenced from a single sample in a study of response to subunit inactivated influenza vaccine. TCRdb recomputed calls from the RT-PCR reads with MiXCR, one row per CDR3 protein. The sample records almost 250,000 distinct CDR3 sequences, less than 15% being singletons. The specimen comprised non-naive T cells sorted from PBMCs, sampled approximately 15 days before vaccination. Receptor source: a man in his fifties who received an inactivated influenza vaccine.

This clonotype has only a few counts. The rearrangement joins TRBV27 to TRBJ2-7; D may match TRBD1 or TRBD2 (5 bases each). V lost 6 bases to trimming and J lost 2 bases, with 20 bases between them. The CDR3 runs 16 residues. Germline loops: CDR1 MNHEY, CDR2 SMNVEV (reference sequence). The chain's CDR3 is CASSPHRGPSPYEQYF. The DNA for the CDR3 is TGTGCCAGCAGCCCACACCGGGGCCCTTCCCCCTACGAGCAGTACTTC.

There are a few counts of this clonotype. V usage is TRBV7-9 and J usage is TRBJ2-3, with D unclear. There are 13 residues in the CDR3. From germline, CDR1 is SEHNR and CDR2 FQNEAQ (reference sequence). V gave up 7 bases and J gave up 0 bases, with 8 bases separating them. The CDR3 nucleotides read TGTGCCAGCACCAGACCCAGCACAGATACGCAGTATTTT. It encodes CASTRPSTDTQYF. Based on the CDR3 plus reference TRBV7-9 and TRBJ2-3, the full variable domain is DTGVSQNPRHKITKRGQNVTFRCDPISEHNRLYWYRQTLGQGPEFLTYFQNEAQLEKSRLLSDRFSAERPKGSFSTLEIQRTEQGDSAMYLCASTRPSTDTQYFGPGTRLTVL.

This clonotype is medium-sized in the sample. The rearrangement links TRBV7-2 to TRBJ2-5; no clear D gene. Germline values: CDR1 SGHTA, CDR2 FQGNSA. The CDR3 covers 14 residues. V was clipped by 1 base and J by 5 bases, with 11 bases between them. The CDR3 DNA follows: TGTGCCAGCAGCTTAGTCAGTACTGGGGAGACCCAGTACTTC. It translates to CASSLVSTGETQYF.

About this clonotype itself: A much bigger clone sits one base away, suggesting this may be a read error. The J gene is TRBJ2-5, the V gene TRBV7-9; D could derive from TRBD1 or TRBD2 (6 bases each). The CDR3 length is 16 residues. Per the germline V gene, CDR1 is SEHNR and CDR2 is FQNEAQ (reference sequence). The CDR3 protein is CASSLGSGAIQETHYF. CDR3 DNA: TGTGCCAGCAGCTTAGGTTCGGGGGCGATCCAAGAGACCCACTACTTC.

A few counts support this clonotype. The J gene is TRBJ1-5, the V gene TRBV6-5; TRBD1 is a possible D gene (5 bases). CDR3 length equals 12 residues. Between the trimmed V and J ends, which lost 8 bases and 4 bases, there was a span of 9 bases. Germline values: CDR1 MNHEY, CDR2 SVGAGI. The CDR3 protein is CASRRGNQPQHF. The CDR3 DNA reads as TGTGCCAGCCGAAGGGGAAATCAGCCCCAGCATTTT.

This clonotype was picked up many times. The chain employs TRBV20-1 and TRBJ2-5; D possibly corresponds to TRBD2 (5 bases). The V end was cut by 3 bases, the J end by 6 bases, with 11 bases between. The CDR3 consists of 12 residues. Germline CDR1 and CDR2: DFQATT and SNEGSKA (reference sequence). CDR3 DNA: TGCAGTGCTAGGTGGGCTAGCAAGACCCAGTACTTC. It yields the protein CSARWASKTQYF.

This clonotype has only a few counts. This chain links TRBV20-1 with TRBJ2-5, with D unresolved. Deletions cut 3 bases from V and 5 bases from J, with 7 bases between. Germline-derived CDR1 and CDR2 are DFQATT and SNEGSKA (reference sequence). CDR3 size: 11 residues. In DNA form, the CDR3 reads TGCAGTGCTAGTGATTGGGAGACCCAGTACTTC. This encodes CSASDWETQYF.

V is TRBV20-1 and J is TRBJ2-3, with TRBD2 matching over 9 bases. The CDR3 loop spans 18 amino acids. The J segment lost 0 bases and the V segment lost 1 base, leaving 11 bases of the junction unmatched. Germline loops: CDR1 DFQATT, CDR2 SNEGSKA (reference sequence). In DNA, the CDR3 is TGCAGTGCTAGAGGGAAAGCGGGGGGTCCAACTAGCACAGATACGCAGTATTTT. Translation: CSARGKAGGPTSTDTQYF.

This clonotype was seen many times. The chain is built from TRBV7-8 and TRBJ2-7; 8 bases agree with TRBD1. Germline V gene lookup returns CDR1 SGHVS and CDR2 FQNEAQ. The CDR3 is 14 residues long. Losses at the gene ends were 5 bases for V and 4 bases for J; bases not matched to a gene: 7. The CDR3 DNA reads TGTGCCAGCAGCATAGGACAGGGCCCTTACGAGCAGTACTTC. Protein product: CASSIGQGPYEQYF.

A remark on this clonotype: No conserved phenylalanine or tryptophan is present at the end of the CDR3, so a read error is the likely explanation. The V gene is TRBV6-1, the J gene TRBJ2-5; D unresolved. The CDR3 is 14 residues long. The germline V and J ends were trimmed by 0 bases and 4 bases, with 9 bases remaining between them. Germline loops: CDR1 MNHNS, CDR2 SASEGT. CDR3 sequence reads: CASSEAGTPETQYY. As DNA, the CDR3 is TGTGCCAGCAGTGAAGCGGGCACCCCAGAGACCCAGTACTAC.

The chain carries TRBV2 and TRBJ2-7; D possibly uses TRBD1 or TRBD2 (5 bases each). The CDR3 has 13 amino acids. Trimming took off 6 bases at V and 2 bases at J, with 11 bases between the two ends. Germline lookup yields CDR1 SNHLY and CDR2 FYNNEI. CDR3 nucleotide sequence: TGTGCCAGCAGGGAGACAGCGGCCTACGAGCAGTACTTC. It encodes CASRETAAYEQYF.

This clonotype was observed at least ten times. DNA for the CDR3: TGCGCCAGCAGCTTGTGGGGTACCGTGTCCGAGAATGAGCAGTTCTTC. Its translation: CASSLWGTVSENEQFF. The chain couples TRBV5-1 to TRBJ2-1; no definite D call. The germline V gene encodes CDR1 SGHRS and CDR2 YFSETQ. Trimming removed 1 base from V and 7 bases from J, with 18 bases in between. The CDR3 covers 16 residues.

The V gene is TRBV10-3, the J gene TRBJ1-2; 8 bases fit TRBD1. Looked up from germline, CDR1 is ENHRY and CDR2 is SYGVKD. Losses at the gene ends were 6 bases for V and 3 bases for J; bases not matched to a gene: 3. The CDR3 runs 13 residues. This chain's CDR3 is CAIRETGDYGYTF. In nucleotides, the CDR3 is TGTGCCATCAGGGAGACAGGGGACTATGGCTACACCTTC.

This clonotype has just a few counts. The V and J genes are TRBV10-3 and TRBJ2-7, with D unresolved. CDR1 is ENHRY, CDR2 SYGVKD, per germline. The CDR3 is made up of 14 amino acids. V was pared by 0 bases and J by 1 base, with 7 bases between. CDR3 loop: CAISESLGSYEQYF. The CDR3 nucleotides read TGTGCCATCAGTGAGTCGTTGGGATCCTACGAGCAGTACTTC.